These T cell receptor beta chains were read from a single sample in a study of T cell clonotyping in hematopoietic cell transplantation. Using immunoSEQ multiplex PCR, the repertoire was profiled, and TCRdb retains in-frame clones only, with some absent. The sample lists 70,000 or so clones; 90% to 95% were seen once. Sequencing used peripheral blood mononuclear cells. All receptors derive from a man aged 50 to 59 in good health. Some clones in this sample may be carry-over from other donors' samples. Each CDR3 is given with its conserved first and last residue. D genes are given only for firm matches. Only some rows state a clone size, as once, few, many or a class for expanded clones.

clone_size j_call d_call v_call cdr3_aa cdr3_nt
NA TRBJ2-4 TRBD2 TRBV5-1 CASSSGLAGGLAKNIQYF TGCGCCAGCAGCTCAGGACTAGCGGGGGGTTTAGCCAAAAACATTCAGTACTTC
NA TRBJ1-1 TRBD1 TRBV29-1 CSVPGTGVAAFF TGCAGCGTTCCCGGGACAGGGGTGGCAGCTTTCTTT
NA TRBJ2-3 TRBD2 TRBV14 CASSSTAGDSQYF TGTGCCAGCAGCTCAACCGCGGGGGACTCGCAGTATTTT
NA TRBJ1-2 NA TRBV27 CASSLTRTDSFYGYTF TGTGCCAGCAGTCTCACTCGGACGGACTCCTTCTATGGCTACACCTTC
NA TRBJ2-7 NA TRBV11-2 CASSLGTLDPYEQYF TGTGCCAGCAGCTTAGGGACCTTAGACCCCTACGAGCAGTACTTC
NA TRBJ2-3 TRBD2 TRBV5-1 CASSLSGARAADTQYF TGCGCCAGCAGCTTAAGCGGGGCCCGGGCTGCAGATACGCAGTATTTT
NA TRBJ1-2 NA TRBV19 CASSTTGRTNYGYTF TGTGCCAGTAGTACTACTGGACGGACAAACTATGGCTACACCTTC
NA TRBJ2-7 TRBD1 TRBV7-8 CASSLETGYLSYEQYF TGTGCCAGCAGCTTAGAGACAGGGTATCTCAGCTACGAGCAGTACTTC
NA TRBJ2-7 TRBD2 TRBV4-2 CASSQVSGGGRSYEQYF TGTGCCAGCAGCCAAGTTAGTGGGGGAGGGAGGTCCTACGAGCAGTACTTC
NA TRBJ2-7 TRBD1 TRBV28 CASKFPGQGLEEQYF TGTGCCAGCAAATTCCCGGGACAGGGTTTGGAAGAGCAGTACTTC
NA TRBJ2-2 NA TRBV5-1 CASSFAQANTGELFF TGCGCCAGCAGCTTCGCACAGGCGAACACCGGGGAGCTGTTTTTT
NA TRBJ1-1 TRBD1 TRBV14 CASSQVAWTGSANTEAFF TGTGCCAGCAGCCAAGTAGCCTGGACAGGGTCGGCGAACACTGAAGCTTTCTTT
NA TRBJ2-4 NA TRBV29-1 CSVYGGTKNIQYF TGCAGCGTCTACGGGGGAACCAAAAACATTCAGTACTTC
NA TRBJ1-1 TRBD1 TRBV7-2 CASSLTDRGAFF TGTGCCAGCAGCCTTACAGACAGGGGAGCTTTCTTT
once TRBJ2-2 TRBD2 TRBV14 CASSQSGGPTGELFF TGTGCCAGCAGCCAAAGCGGGGGACCCACCGGGGAGCTGTTTTTT
NA TRBJ1-1 NA TRBV7-9 CASSLGRVGNTEAFF TGTGCCAGCAGCTTAGGCAGGGTTGGGAACACTGAAGCTTTCTTT
NA TRBJ1-2 NA TRBV6-1 CASSVGDYGYTF TGTGCCAGCAGTGTGGGAGACTATGGCTACACCTTC
NA TRBJ2-7 TRBD2 TRBV5-1 CASSPGLAVYEQYF TGCGCCAGCAGCCCGGGACTAGCGGTCTACGAGCAGTACTTC
NA TRBJ1-1 TRBD1 TRBV11-3 CASSFQGGTEAFF TGTGCCAGCAGCTTCCAGGGGGGCACTGAAGCTTTCTTT
NA TRBJ2-5 NA TRBV13 CASSERPDSQETQYF TGTGCCAGCAGCGAACGACCCGACAGCCAAGAGACCCAGTACTTC
once TRBJ2-6 NA TRBV6-4 CASSDNSGANVLTF TGTGCCAGCAGTGACAACTCTGGGGCCAACGTCCTGACTTTC
NA TRBJ1-2 NA TRBV28 CASSLGLQGNYGYTF TGTGCCAGCAGTCTGGGCCTACAGGGTAACTATGGCTACACCTTC
NA TRBJ2-7 TRBD1 TRBV7-9 CASSGDRDYSYEQYF TGTGCCAGCAGCGGAGACAGGGATTACTCCTACGAGCAGTACTTC
NA TRBJ1-2 NA TRBV27 CASSSLGLLMGYTF TGTGCCAGCAGTTCCCTAGGACTCCTGATGGGCTACACCTTC
NA TRBJ1-3 NA TRBV28 CASSFAGDGNTIYF TGTGCCAGCAGTTTTGCAGGGGATGGAAACACCATATATTTT
few TRBJ1-5 NA TRBV5-6 CASSSTEFNQPQHF TGTGCCAGCAGCTCCACAGAATTCAATCAGCCCCAGCATTTT
NA TRBJ1-2 NA TRBV19 CASSIRPSTQQGYTF TGTGCCAGTAGTATCCGGCCCAGCACTCAGCAGGGCTACACCTTC
NA TRBJ2-5 TRBD2 TRBV29-1 CSATAGVIETQYF TGCAGCGCTACGGCGGGGGTTATAGAGACCCAGTACTTC
NA TRBJ1-2 TRBD1 TRBV2 CASRDSGGNYGYTF TGTGCCAGCAGGGACTCAGGGGGGAACTATGGCTACACCTTC
NA TRBJ1-4 NA TRBV11-2 CASSLGQTTNEKLFF TGTGCCAGCAGCTTAGGACAGACAACTAATGAAAAACTGTTTTTT
NA TRBJ2-3 TRBD1 TRBV11-1 CASSLGQGTQYF TGTGCCAGCAGCCTCGGACAGGGAACGCAGTATTTT
NA TRBJ2-2 NA TRBV30 CARFGSGSTGELFF TGTGCCCGATTCGGGTCAGGGTCAACCGGGGAGCTGTTTTTT
once TRBJ1-1 NA TRBV4-2 CASSQAALGADTEAFF TGTGCCAGCAGCCAAGCCGCTCTGGGGGCGGACACTGAAGCTTTCTTT
NA TRBJ2-7 TRBD1 TRBV28 CASSPSRTGNEQYF TGTGCCAGCAGTCCGTCGAGGACAGGGAACGAGCAGTACTTC
NA TRBJ1-1 NA TRBV9 CASSKQRNTEAFF TGTGCCAGCTCTAAACAGAGGAACACTGAAGCTTTCTTT
NA TRBJ1-5 NA TRBV4-1 CASSQGTDSNQPQHF TGCGCCAGCAGCCAGGGCACCGATAGCAATCAGCCCCAGCATTTT
NA TRBJ2-1 NA TRBV7-6 CASSLEGGYNEQFF TGTGCCAGCAGCTTAGAGGGCGGCTACAATGAGCAGTTCTTC
NA TRBJ1-2 NA TRBV6-5 CASSYAGGQSRGYTF TGTGCCAGCAGTTACGCCGGGGGGCAAAGTCGTGGCTACACCTTC
NA TRBJ1-1 TRBD1 TRBV6-1 CASSPVGTGGEAFF TGTGCCAGCAGTCCCGTCGGGACAGGGGGTGAAGCTTTCTTT
NA TRBJ1-1 NA TRBV5-6 CASSTYTEAFF TGTGCCAGCAGTACCTACACTGAAGCTTTCTTT
NA TRBJ1-1 TRBD1 TRBV11-2 CASSPGQGSTEAFF TGTGCCAGCAGCCCAGGACAGGGAAGCACTGAAGCTTTCTTT
NA TRBJ2-7 TRBD2 TRBV27 CASSLKGLANLYEQYF TGTGCCAGCAGTTTAAAGGGACTAGCGAATCTCTACGAGCAGTACTTC
NA TRBJ1-1 NA TRBV19 CASSGGSMNTEAFF TGTGCCAGTAGTGGCGGGAGCATGAACACTGAAGCTTTCTTT
NA TRBJ1-5 TRBD1 TRBV19 CASSRGTGAYQPQHF TGTGCCAGTAGTCGTGGGACAGGGGCTTATCAGCCCCAGCATTTT
NA TRBJ2-2 NA TRBV2 CASSEWGSANTGELFF TGTGCCAGCAGTGAATGGGGGTCCGCGAACACCGGGGAGCTGTTTTTT
NA TRBJ2-5 TRBD1 TRBV7-7 CASSLASRDRETQYF TGTGCCAGCAGCTTAGCGTCCCGGGACAGGGAGACCCAGTACTTC
NA TRBJ1-1 NA TRBV5-1 CASSLDQENTEAFF TGCGCCAGCAGCTTGGATCAGGAGAACACTGAAGCTTTCTTT
NA TRBJ1-3 NA TRBV14 CASSQDRQVGDPGNTIYF TGTGCCAGCAGCCAAGATCGGCAGGTAGGGGATCCGGGAAACACCATATATTTT
NA TRBJ2-5 NA TRBV7-9 CASTSGQGSETQYF TGTGCCAGCACCTCAGGGCAGGGGTCGGAGACCCAGTACTTC
NA TRBJ2-7 TRBD2 TRBV5-1 CATSLISGGYEQYF TGCGCCACCTCCTTGATCAGCGGGGGATACGAGCAGTACTTC
NA TRBJ2-3 TRBD2 TRBV29-1 CSVEGLGTSGSYTQYF TGCAGCGTTGAAGGCTTAGGGACTAGCGGGAGTTATACGCAGTATTTT
NA TRBJ1-2 TRBD1 TRBV27 CASSLSARGPYGYTF TGTGCCAGCAGTTTATCGGCCAGGGGGCCCTATGGCTACACCTTC
few TRBJ2-1 NA TRBV6-5 CASTDSKAIYNEQFF TGTGCCAGCACCGACTCCAAAGCTATCTACAATGAGCAGTTCTTC
NA TRBJ2-3 NA TRBV28 CASSLASTGPDTQYF TGTGCCAGCAGTTTAGCGTCCACGGGTCCGGATACGCAGTATTTT
NA TRBJ2-5 TRBD2 TRBV11-2 CASSFRASGFQETQYF TGTGCCAGCAGCTTTAGGGCTAGCGGGTTTCAAGAGACCCAGTACTTC